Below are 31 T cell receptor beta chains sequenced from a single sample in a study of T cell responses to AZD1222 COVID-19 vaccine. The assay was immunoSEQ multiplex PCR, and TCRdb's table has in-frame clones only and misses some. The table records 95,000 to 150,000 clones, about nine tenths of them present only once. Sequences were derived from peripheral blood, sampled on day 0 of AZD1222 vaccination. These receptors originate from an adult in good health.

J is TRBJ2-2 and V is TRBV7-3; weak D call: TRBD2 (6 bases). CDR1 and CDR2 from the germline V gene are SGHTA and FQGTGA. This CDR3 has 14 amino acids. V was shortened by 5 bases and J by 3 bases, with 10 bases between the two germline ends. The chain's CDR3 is CASSLGTDTGELFF. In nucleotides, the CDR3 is TGTGCCAGCAGCCTTGGGACTGACACCGGGGAGCTGTTTTTT.

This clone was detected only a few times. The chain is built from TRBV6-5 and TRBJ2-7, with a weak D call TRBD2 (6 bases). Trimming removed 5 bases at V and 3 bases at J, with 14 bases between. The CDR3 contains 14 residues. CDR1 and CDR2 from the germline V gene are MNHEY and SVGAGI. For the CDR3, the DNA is TGTGCCAGCAGTCAAAACCGGGGGTACTACGAGCAGTACTTC. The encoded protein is CASSQNRGYYEQYF.

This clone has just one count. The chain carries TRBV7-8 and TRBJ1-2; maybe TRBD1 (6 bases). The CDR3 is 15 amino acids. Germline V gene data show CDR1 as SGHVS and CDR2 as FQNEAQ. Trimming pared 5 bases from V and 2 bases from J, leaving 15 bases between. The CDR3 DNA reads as TGTGCCAGCAGCGCTTCCGGGGGCAGGAACTATGGCTACACCTTC. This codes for CASSASGGRNYGYTF. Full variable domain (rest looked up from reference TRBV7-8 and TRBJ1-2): GAGVSQSPRYKVAKRGQDVALRCDPISGHVSLFWYQQALGQGPEFLTYFQNEAQLDKSGLPSDRFFAERPEGSVSTLKIQRTQQEDSAVYLCASSASGGRNYGYTFGSGTRLTVV.

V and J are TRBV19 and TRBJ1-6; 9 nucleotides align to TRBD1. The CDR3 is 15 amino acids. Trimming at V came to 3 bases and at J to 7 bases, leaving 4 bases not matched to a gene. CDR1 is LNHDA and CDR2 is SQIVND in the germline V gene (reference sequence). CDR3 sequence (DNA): TGTGCCAGTAGTATCGGAGGGACAGGGAATTCACCCCTCCACTTT. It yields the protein CASSIGGTGNSPLHF.

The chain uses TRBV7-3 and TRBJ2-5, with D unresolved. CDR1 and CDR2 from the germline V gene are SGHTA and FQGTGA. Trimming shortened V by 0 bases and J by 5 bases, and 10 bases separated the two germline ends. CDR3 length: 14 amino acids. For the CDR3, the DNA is TGTGCCAGCAGCTTAACGTCCGAATCGGAGACCCAGTACTTC. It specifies CASSLTSESETQYF.

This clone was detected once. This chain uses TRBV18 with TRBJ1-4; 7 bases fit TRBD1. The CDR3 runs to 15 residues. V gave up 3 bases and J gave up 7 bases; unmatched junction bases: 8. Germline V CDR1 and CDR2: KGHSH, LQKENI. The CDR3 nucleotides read TGTGCCAGCTCACCGCGACAGGGTGGGGGTGAAAAACTGTTTTTT. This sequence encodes CASSPRQGGGEKLFF.

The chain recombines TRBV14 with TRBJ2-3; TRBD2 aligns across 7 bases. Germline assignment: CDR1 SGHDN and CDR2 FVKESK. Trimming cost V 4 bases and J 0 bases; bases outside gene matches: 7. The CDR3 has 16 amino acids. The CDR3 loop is CASSLLAFLSTDTQYF. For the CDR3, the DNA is TGTGCCAGCAGCCTACTAGCGTTCCTAAGCACAGATACGCAGTATTTT.

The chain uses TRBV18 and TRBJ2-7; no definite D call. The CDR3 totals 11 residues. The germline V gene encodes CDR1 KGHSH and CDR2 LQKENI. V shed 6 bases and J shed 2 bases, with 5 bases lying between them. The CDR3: CASSTAYEQYF. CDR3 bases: TGTGCCAGCTCCACGGCCTACGAGCAGTACTTC. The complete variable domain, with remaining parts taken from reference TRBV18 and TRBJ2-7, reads NAGVMQNPRHLVRRRGQEARLRCSPMKGHSHVYWYRQLPEEGLKFMVYLQKENIIDESGMPKERFSAEFPKEGPSILRIQQVVRGDSAAYFCASSTAYEQYFGPGTRLTVT.

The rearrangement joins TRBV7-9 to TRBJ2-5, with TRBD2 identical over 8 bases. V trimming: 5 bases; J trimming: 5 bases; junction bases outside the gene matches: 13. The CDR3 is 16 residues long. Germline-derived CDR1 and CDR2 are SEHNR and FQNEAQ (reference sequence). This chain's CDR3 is CASSTWVGGASETQYF. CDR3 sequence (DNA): TGTGCCAGCAGCACATGGGTCGGGGGGGCCTCGGAGACCCAGTACTTC.

CDR3 sequence (DNA): TGTGCCAGCAGCCACGGGCCTTTTCAAAATGGCTACACCTTC. Its protein product is CASSHGPFQNGYTF. The chain joins TRBV6-5 to TRBJ1-2; D is ambiguous. Deletions cut 6 bases from V and 6 bases from J, with 17 bases between. The CDR3 length is 14 residues. Germline CDR1 is MNHEY and CDR2 is SVGAGI.

The CDR3 region is CATSRRRVQLPQHF. DNA for the CDR3: TGTGCCACCAGCAGAAGGAGGGTTCAGTTGCCCCAGCATTTT. The chain joins TRBV15 to TRBJ1-5; D gene uncertain. This CDR3 region has 14 residues. Germline CDR1 is LNHNV and CDR2 is YYDKDF (reference sequence). V was cut by 2 bases and J by 9 bases, with 14 bases left in between.

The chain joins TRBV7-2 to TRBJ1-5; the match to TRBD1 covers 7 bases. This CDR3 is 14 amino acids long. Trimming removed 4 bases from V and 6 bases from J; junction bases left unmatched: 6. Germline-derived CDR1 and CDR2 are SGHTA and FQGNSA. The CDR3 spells CASSSATGVQPQHF. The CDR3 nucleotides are TGTGCCAGCAGCTCAGCTACAGGGGTTCAGCCCCAGCATTTT.

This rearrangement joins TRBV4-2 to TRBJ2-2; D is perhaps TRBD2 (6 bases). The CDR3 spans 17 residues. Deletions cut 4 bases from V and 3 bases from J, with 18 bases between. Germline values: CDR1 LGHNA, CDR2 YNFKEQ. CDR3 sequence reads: CASSPYYRETYTGELFF. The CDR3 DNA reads TGTGCCAGCAGCCCGTACTACCGGGAGACTTACACCGGGGAGCTGTTTTTT.

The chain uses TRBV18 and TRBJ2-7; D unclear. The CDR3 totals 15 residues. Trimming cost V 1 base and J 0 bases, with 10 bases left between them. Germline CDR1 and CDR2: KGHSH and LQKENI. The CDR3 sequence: CASSPQYMASYEQYF. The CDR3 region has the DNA TGTGCCAGCTCACCACAGTACATGGCCTCCTACGAGCAGTACTTC. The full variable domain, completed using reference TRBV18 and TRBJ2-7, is NAGVMQNPRHLVRRRGQEARLRCSPMKGHSHVYWYRQLPEEGLKFMVYLQKENIIDESGMPKERFSAEFPKEGPSILRIQQVVRGDSAAYFCASSPQYMASYEQYFGPGTRLTVT.

CDR3 amino acids: CASATGSGNSPLHF. The CDR3 DNA reads TGTGCTAGTGCTACCGGATCGGGGAATTCACCCCTCCACTTT. The J gene is TRBJ1-6, the V gene TRBV12-5; no clear D gene. V lost 7 bases and J 7 bases, leaving 14 bases between the germline ends. This CDR3 is built from 14 residues. Per germline, CDR1 LGHNT and CDR2 FRNRAP.

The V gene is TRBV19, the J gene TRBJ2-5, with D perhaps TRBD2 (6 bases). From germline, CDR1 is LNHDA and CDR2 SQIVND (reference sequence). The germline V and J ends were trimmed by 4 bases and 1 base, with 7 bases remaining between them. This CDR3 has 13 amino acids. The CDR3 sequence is CASSTGLQETQYF. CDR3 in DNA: TGTGCCAGTAGTACGGGACTCCAAGAGACCCAGTACTTC.

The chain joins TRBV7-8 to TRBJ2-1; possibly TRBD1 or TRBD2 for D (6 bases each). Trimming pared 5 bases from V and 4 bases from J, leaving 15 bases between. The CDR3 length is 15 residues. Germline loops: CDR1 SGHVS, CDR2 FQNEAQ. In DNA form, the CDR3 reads TGTGCCAGCAGCCCGTGGGGGGCCCTATACAATGAGCAGTTCTTC. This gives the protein CASSPWGALYNEQFF.

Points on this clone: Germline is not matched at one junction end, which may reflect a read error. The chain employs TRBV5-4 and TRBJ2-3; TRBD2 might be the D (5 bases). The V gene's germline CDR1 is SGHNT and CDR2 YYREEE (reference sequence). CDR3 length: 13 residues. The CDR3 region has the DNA TGTGCCAACAGCTTGCTCGGGGCAGATACGCAGTATTTT. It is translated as CANSLLGADTQYF.

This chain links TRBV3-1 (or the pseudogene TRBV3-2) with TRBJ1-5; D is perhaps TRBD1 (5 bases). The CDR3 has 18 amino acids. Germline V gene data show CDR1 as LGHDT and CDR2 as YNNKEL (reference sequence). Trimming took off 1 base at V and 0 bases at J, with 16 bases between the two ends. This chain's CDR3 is CASSQGKGTGNSNQPQHF. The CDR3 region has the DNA TGTGCCAGCAGCCAAGGGAAGGGGACGGGGAATAGCAATCAGCCCCAGCATTTT.

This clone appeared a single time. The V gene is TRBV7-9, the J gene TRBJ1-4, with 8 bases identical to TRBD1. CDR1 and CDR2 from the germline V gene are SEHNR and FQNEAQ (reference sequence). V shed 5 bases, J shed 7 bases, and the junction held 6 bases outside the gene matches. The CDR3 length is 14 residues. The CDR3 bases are TGTGCCAGCAGCCAAGGGGACAGGCCTGAAAAACTGTTTTTT. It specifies CASSQGDRPEKLFF.

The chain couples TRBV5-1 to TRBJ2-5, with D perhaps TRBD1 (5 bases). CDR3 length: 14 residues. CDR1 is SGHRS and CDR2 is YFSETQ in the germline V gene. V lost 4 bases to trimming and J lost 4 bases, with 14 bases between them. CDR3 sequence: CASSASPQGETQYF. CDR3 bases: TGCGCCAGCAGCGCATCACCCCAGGGAGAGACCCAGTACTTC.

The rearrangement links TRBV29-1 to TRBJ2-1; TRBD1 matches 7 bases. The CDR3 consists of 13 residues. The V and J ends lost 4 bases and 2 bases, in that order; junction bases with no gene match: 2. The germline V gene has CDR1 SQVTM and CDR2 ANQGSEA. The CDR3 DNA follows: TGCAGCGTTGTCGGACAGGCCTACAATGAGCAGTTCTTC. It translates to CSVVGQAYNEQFF.

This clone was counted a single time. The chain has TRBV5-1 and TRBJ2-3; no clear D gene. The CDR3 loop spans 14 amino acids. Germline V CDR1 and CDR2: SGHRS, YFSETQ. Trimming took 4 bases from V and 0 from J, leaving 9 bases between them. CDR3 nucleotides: TGCGCCAGCAGCCAGGCGAGGAGCACAGATACGCAGTATTTT. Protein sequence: CASSQARSTDTQYF.

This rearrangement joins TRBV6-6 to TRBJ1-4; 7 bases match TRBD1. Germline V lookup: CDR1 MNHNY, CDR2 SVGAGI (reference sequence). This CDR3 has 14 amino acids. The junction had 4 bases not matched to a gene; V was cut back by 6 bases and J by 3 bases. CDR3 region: CASRIGTANEKLFF. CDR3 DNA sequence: TGTGCCAGCAGAATCGGGACAGCTAATGAAAAACTGTTTTTT.

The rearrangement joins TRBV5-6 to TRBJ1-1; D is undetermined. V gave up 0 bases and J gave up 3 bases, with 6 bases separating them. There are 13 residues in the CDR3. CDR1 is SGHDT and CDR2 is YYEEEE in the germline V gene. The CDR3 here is CASSLVSDTEAFF. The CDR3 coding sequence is TGTGCCAGCAGCTTGGTAAGCGACACTGAAGCTTTCTTT.

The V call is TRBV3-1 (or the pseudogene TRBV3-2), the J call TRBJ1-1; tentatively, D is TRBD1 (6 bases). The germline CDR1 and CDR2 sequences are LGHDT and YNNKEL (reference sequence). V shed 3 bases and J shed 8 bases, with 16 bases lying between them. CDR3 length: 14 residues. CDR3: CASSHGLSGTEAFF. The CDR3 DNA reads TGTGCCAGCAGCCACGGATTGTCCGGGACAGAAGCTTTCTTT.

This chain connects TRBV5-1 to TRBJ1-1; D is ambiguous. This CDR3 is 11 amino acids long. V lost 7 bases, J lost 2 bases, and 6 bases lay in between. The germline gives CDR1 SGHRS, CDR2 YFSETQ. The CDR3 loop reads CASGDNTEAFF. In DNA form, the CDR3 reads TGCGCCAGCGGCGATAACACTGAAGCTTTCTTT.

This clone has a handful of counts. CDR3 amino acids: CASSLNHAGAYEQYF. CDR3 sequence (DNA): TGTGCCAGTAGTCTGAATCACGCGGGGGCCTACGAGCAGTACTTC. The V call is TRBV19, the J call TRBJ2-7; 7 bases match TRBD2. Germline V gene sequence: CDR1 LNHDA, CDR2 SQIVND (reference sequence). Trimming took 5 bases from V and 2 from J; bases not matched to a gene: 9. The CDR3 has 15 amino acids.

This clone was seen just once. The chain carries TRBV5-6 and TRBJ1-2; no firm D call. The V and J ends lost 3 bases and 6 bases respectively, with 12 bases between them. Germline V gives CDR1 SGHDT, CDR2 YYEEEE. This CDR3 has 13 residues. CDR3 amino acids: CASSSANWDGYTF. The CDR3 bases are TGTGCCAGCAGCTCGGCCAATTGGGATGGCTACACCTTC.

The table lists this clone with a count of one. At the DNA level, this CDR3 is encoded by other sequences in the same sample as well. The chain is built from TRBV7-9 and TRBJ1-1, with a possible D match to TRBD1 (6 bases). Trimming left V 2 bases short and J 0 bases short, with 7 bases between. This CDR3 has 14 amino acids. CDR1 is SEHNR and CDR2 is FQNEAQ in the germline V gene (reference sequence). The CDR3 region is CASSLRQVNTEAFF. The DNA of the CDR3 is TGTGCCAGCAGCTTAAGACAGGTGAACACTGAAGCTTTCTTT. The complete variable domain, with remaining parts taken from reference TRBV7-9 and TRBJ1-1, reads DTGVSQNPRHKITKRGQNVTFRCDPISEHNRLYWYRQTLGQGPEFLTYFQNEAQLEKSRLLSDRFSAERPKGSFSTLEIQRTEQGDSAMYLCASSLRQVNTEAFFGQGTRLTVV.

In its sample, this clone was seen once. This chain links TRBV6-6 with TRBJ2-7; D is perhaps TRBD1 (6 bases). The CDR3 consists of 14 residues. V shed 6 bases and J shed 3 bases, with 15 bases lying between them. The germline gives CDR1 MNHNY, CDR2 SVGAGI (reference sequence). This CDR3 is CASRTGDTYYEQYF. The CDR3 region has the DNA TGTGCCAGCAGGACCGGGGACACTTACTACGAGCAGTACTTC.